One TCR beta chain is described in this entry. The antigen is unknown. The data originate from a study of tumor-infiltrating lymphocytes in glioblastoma multiforme. The V gene end was trimmed by 1 base and the J gene end by 5 bases; junction bases not matched to a gene: 6. Germline-derived CDR1 and CDR2 are ENHRY and SYGVKD. CDR3 size: 16 residues. Findings and caveats of the study: The TCR and somatic mutation analysis included just one glioblastoma patient. T cells were not sorted into functional subsets.

Multiple V-beta primers and a C-beta primer amplified TCRB from RNA. TCRdb independently ran MiXCR on the multiplex PCR reads; one entry per CDR3 protein. The sample has about 32,000 distinct CDR3 sequences; 60% to 75% are singletons. This receptor was taken from a male donor with glioblastoma. The specimen sequenced was brain tumor tissue. The chain is built from TRBV10-3 and TRBJ2-2; 8 bases align to TRBD1. CDR3: CAISELQGALTGELFF. The CDR3, as DNA: TGTGCCATCAGTGAGTTGCAGGGGGCTTTAACCGGGGAGCTGTTTTTT.